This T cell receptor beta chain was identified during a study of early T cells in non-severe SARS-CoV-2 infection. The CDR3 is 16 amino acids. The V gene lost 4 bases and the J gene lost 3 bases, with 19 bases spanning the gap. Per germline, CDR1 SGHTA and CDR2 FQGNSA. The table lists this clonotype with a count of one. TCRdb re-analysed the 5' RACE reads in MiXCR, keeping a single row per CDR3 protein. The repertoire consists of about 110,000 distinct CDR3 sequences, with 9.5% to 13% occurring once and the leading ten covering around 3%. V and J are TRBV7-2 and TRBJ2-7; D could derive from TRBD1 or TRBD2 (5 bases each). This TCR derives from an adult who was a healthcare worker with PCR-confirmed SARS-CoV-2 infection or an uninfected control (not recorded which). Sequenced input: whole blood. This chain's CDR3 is CASSSGPLVGVYEQYF. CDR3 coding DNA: TGTGCCAGCAGCTCAGGACCACTAGTAGGGGTCTACGAGCAGTACTTC.